The present TCR beta chain was sequenced within a study of vaccination and CD4 T cells after COVID-19. The wider study: Every participant was given two doses of BNT162b2 or mRNA-1273 vaccine. Overlapping spike pools from SARS-CoV-2 and HCoV-NL63, HCoV-OC43 and HCoV-229E served as culture stimuli.

Cultured CD4+ T cell DNA was sequenced using the Oncomine TCR Beta short-read assay. The genomic DNA was obtained from cultured CD4+ T cells by extraction with the QIAamp micro DNA kit. TCRdb used MiXCR to reprocess the PCR reads, holding one entry per CDR3 protein. The sample records 20,000 to 25,000 distinct CDR3 sequences, roughly 46% being singletons. Described time point: late sampling 161 to 241 days after vaccination in three convalescent patients. As to treatment: approximately nine-day PBMC culture with coronavirus spike peptide pools or control peptides (ViraFEST assay). As regards this clonotype: The target antigen is unknown. A read error may produce the germline difference seen at one junction end.

The CDR3 spans 12 residues. Germline CDR1 reads SEHNR; CDR2 reads FQNEAQ (reference sequence). The gene calls are TRBV7-9 and TRBJ2-1; 7 bases fit TRBD2. Material: CD4+ T cells from blood, cultured in vitro, obtained about 7 months after SARS-CoV-2 vaccination. This clonotype was sampled from a human donor who had recovered from COVID-19. CDR3 nucleotide sequence: TGTGCCAGCAGCTCCGATGTGCGAGGGAGGGCCTTC. Translation gives CASSSDVRGRAF.